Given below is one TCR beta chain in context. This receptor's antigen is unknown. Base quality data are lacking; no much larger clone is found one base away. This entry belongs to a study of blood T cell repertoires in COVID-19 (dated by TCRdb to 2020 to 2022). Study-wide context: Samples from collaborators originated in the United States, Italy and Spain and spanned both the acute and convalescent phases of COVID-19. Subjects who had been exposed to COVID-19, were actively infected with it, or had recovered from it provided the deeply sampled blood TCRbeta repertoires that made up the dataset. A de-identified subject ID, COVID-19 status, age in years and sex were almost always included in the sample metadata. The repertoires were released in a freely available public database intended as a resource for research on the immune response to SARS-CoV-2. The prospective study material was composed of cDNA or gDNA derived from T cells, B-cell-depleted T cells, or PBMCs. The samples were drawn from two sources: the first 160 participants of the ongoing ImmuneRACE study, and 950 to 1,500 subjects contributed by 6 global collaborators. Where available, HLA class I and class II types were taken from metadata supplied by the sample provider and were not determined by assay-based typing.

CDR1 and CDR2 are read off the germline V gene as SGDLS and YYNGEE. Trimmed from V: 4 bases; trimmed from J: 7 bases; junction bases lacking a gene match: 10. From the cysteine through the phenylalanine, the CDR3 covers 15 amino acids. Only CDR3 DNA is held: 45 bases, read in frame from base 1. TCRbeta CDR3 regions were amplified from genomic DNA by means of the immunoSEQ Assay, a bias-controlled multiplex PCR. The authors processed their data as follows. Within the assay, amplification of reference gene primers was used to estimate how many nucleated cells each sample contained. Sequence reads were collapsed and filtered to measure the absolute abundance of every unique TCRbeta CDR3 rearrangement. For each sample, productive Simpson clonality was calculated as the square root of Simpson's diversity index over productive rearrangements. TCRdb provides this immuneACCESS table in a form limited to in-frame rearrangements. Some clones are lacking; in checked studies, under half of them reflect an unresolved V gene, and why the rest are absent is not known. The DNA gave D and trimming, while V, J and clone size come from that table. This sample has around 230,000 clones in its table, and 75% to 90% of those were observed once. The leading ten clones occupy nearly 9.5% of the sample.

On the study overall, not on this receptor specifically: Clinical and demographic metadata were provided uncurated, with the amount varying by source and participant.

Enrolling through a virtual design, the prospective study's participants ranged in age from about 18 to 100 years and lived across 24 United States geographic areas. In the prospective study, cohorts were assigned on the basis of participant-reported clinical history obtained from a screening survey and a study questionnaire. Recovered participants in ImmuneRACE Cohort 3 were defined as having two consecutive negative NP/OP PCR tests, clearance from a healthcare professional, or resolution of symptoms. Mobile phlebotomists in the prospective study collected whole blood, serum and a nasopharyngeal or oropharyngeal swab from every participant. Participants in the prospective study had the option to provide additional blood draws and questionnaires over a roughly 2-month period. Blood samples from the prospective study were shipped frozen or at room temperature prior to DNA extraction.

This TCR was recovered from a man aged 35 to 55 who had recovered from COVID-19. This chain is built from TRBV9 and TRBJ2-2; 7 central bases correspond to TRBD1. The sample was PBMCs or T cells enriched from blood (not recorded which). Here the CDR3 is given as CASSPVAQGVGELFF. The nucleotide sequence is TGTGCCAGCAGCCCGGTGGCCCAGGGGGTCGGGGAGCTGTTTTTT.